One and the same sample provided the 16 T cell receptor beta chains below, sequenced in a study of T cell responses to AZD1222 COVID-19 vaccine. Produced via immunoSEQ multiplex PCR; TCRdb's table is partial and in-frame only. Found here are about 200,000 clones, approximately 95% of them singletons; the top ten hold 0.9% to 1.1%. This specimen was peripheral blood, taken 28 days after the second AZD1222 dose. These receptors were obtained from an adult who received the AZD1222 COVID-19 vaccine.

In DNA form, the CDR3 reads TGTGCCAGCAGCCGGGACAGGGAGAACACTGAAGCTTTCTTT. Amino acids: CASSRDRENTEAFF. V and J are TRBV3-1 (or the pseudogene TRBV3-2) and TRBJ1-1; 9 bases are a match to TRBD1. Germline trimming cut 4 bases from V and 1 base from J; bases unmatched to any gene: 1. This CDR3 comprises 14 residues. Germline loops: CDR1 LGHDT, CDR2 YNNKEL (reference sequence).

The chain recombines TRBV28 with TRBJ1-6, with TRBD1 matching over 7 bases. Germline-derived CDR1 and CDR2 are MDHEN and SYDVKM. This CDR3 comprises 13 residues. The CDR3 protein is CATGSSYNSPLHF. The CDR3 DNA follows: TGTGCGACAGGGAGCTCCTATAATTCACCCCTCCACTTT.

This clone was picked up one time. This chain connects TRBV6-2 or TRBV6-3 to TRBJ2-6; tentatively, D is TRBD1 or TRBD2 (5 bases each). The CDR3 spans 15 residues. V was cut by 7 bases and J by 0 bases, with 10 bases left in between. Germline loops: CDR1 MNHEY, CDR2 SVGEGT. CDR3 sequence: CASIPGSSGANVLTF. The CDR3 coding sequence is TGTGCCAGCATCCCAGGGAGCTCTGGGGCCAACGTCCTGACTTTC.

This clone was counted only a few times. The chain joins TRBV7-2 to TRBJ2-7, with D possibly TRBD1 on 5 matching bases. This CDR3 is built from 14 residues. Trimming pared 0 bases from V and 4 bases from J, leaving 10 bases between. Per the germline V gene, CDR1 is SGHTA and CDR2 is FQGNSA. The CDR3: CASSLAFQGYEQYF. The CDR3 DNA reads TGTGCCAGCAGCTTAGCGTTCCAGGGTTACGAGCAGTACTTC.

The gene calls are TRBV9 and TRBJ1-2; the D gene is possibly TRBD1 (5 bases). From germline, CDR1 is SGDLS and CDR2 YYNGEE. The CDR3 is made up of 16 amino acids. Trimming removed 0 bases from V and 0 bases from J, with 12 bases in between. The CDR3 sequence is CASSVEVQGPNYGYTF. CDR3 nucleotides: TGTGCCAGCAGCGTAGAGGTTCAGGGCCCTAACTATGGCTACACCTTC.

V and J are TRBV9 and TRBJ1-2; D might be TRBD1 (6 bases). This CDR3 has 14 amino acids. V was clipped by 3 bases and J by 4 bases, with 13 bases between them. Germline assignment: CDR1 SGDLS and CDR2 YYNGEE. CDR3 in amino acids: CASSAEGVTYGYTF. Written as DNA, the CDR3 is TGTGCCAGCAGCGCCGAGGGGGTTACCTATGGCTACACCTTC. The full variable domain, in which reference TRBV9 and TRBJ1-2 provide the parts outside the CDR3, is DSGVTQTPKHLITATGQRVTLRCSPRSGDLSVYWYQQSLDQGLQFLIQYYNGEERAKGNILERFSAQQFPDLHSELNLSSLELGDSALYFCASSAEGVTYGYTFGSGTRLTVV.

The chain joins TRBV11-1 to TRBJ2-1; 7 bases align to TRBD1. Trimming took 6 bases from V and 5 from J; bases not matched to a gene: 4. The length of the CDR3 is 13 residues. The germline CDR1 and CDR2 sequences are SGHAT and FQDESV (reference sequence). CDR3 bases: TGTGCCAGCAGGGAGACAGGGAACAATGAGCAGTTCTTC. Amino acids: CASRETGNNEQFF.

J is TRBJ1-5 and V is TRBV28; TRBD1 matches at 12 bases. The junction had 8 bases not matched to a gene; V was cut back by 4 bases and J by 7 bases. The germline gives CDR1 MDHEN, CDR2 SYDVKM. This CDR3 contains 16 residues. The CDR3 here is CASSSPGQGAGQPQHF. Here the CDR3 DNA reads TGTGCCAGCAGTTCTCCGGGACAGGGGGCCGGGCAGCCCCAGCATTTT.

The chain has TRBV19 and TRBJ1-1; no clear D gene. The V end was cut by 2 bases, the J end by 1 base, with 8 bases between. CDR3 length: 14 residues. The germline V gene has CDR1 LNHDA and CDR2 SQIVND (reference sequence). The CDR3 spells CASSIKGRNTEAFF. As DNA, the CDR3 is TGTGCCAGTAGTATAAAGGGAAGGAACACTGAAGCTTTCTTT.

The rearrangement joins TRBV4-3 to TRBJ2-2; no clear D gene. The length of the CDR3 is 14 residues. From germline, CDR1 is LGHNA and CDR2 YSLEER. Trimming took 3 bases from V and 1 from J, leaving 6 bases between them. The chain's CDR3 is CASSQAQNTGELFF. CDR3 nucleotides: TGCGCCAGCAGCCAGGCACAGAACACCGGGGAGCTGTTTTTT.

This rearrangement joins TRBV5-1 to TRBJ2-2; TRBD1 might be the D (5 bases). V shed 5 bases and J shed 1 base, with 9 bases lying between them. The germline CDR1 and CDR2 sequences are SGHRS and YFSETQ. The CDR3 runs to 14 residues. The CDR3 nucleotides are TGCGCCAGCAGTCCTCAGGGGAACACCGGGGAGCTGTTTTTT. Encoded protein: CASSPQGNTGELFF. Complete variable domain (other parts from reference TRBV5-1 and TRBJ2-2): KAGVTQTPRYLIKTRGQQVTLSCSPISGHRSVSWYQQTPGQGLQFLFEYFSETQRNKGNFPGRFSGRQFSNSRSEMNVSTLELGDSALYLCASSPQGNTGELFFGEGSRLTVL.

This chain links TRBV15 with TRBJ1-1; D unresolved. This CDR3 has 13 residues. The germline CDR1 and CDR2 sequences are LNHNV and YYDKDF (reference sequence). Between the trimmed V and J ends, which lost 5 bases and 0 bases, there was a span of 7 bases. The CDR3 here is CATSPRLNTEAFF. The DNA for the CDR3 is TGTGCCACCAGCCCTCGGTTGAACACTGAAGCTTTCTTT.

This chain joins TRBV24-1 and TRBJ2-3; no clear D. The CDR3 covers 13 residues. Trimming pared 9 bases from V and 3 bases from J, leaving 12 bases between. Germline assignment: CDR1 KGHDR and CDR2 SFDVKD. DNA of the CDR3: TGTGCCACCTCCCGTTTGGGGACAGATACGCAGTATTTT. It translates to CATSRLGTDTQYF.

The rearrangement uses TRBV25-1 and TRBJ1-1; D not resolved. Germline-derived CDR1 and CDR2 are MGHDK and SYGVNS. This CDR3 has 13 amino acids. V gave up 6 bases and J gave up 5 bases, with 13 bases separating them. The CDR3 coding sequence is TGTGCCAGCAGCACAAGGACGGTGACTGAAGCTTTCTTT. Its translation: CASSTRTVTEAFF.

The CDR3 DNA reads as TGTGCCAGCAGTGAACAGGTGATTAGCAATCAGCCCCAGCATTTT. The encoded protein is CASSEQVISNQPQHF. The chain is built from TRBV6-1 and TRBJ1-5; D call uncertain. The germline gives CDR1 MNHNS, CDR2 SASEGT. The CDR3 consists of 15 residues. V was shortened by 2 bases and J by 0 bases, with 8 bases between the two germline ends.

The genes are TRBV27 and TRBJ1-2; D possibly corresponds to TRBD1 (5 bases). Between the trimmed V and J ends, which lost 2 bases and 4 bases, there was a span of 11 bases. The CDR3 is 14 residues long. Germline-derived CDR1 and CDR2 are MNHEY and SMNVEV (reference sequence). Here the CDR3 reads CASSLTGATYGYTF. CDR3 DNA sequence: TGTGCCAGCAGTTTAACCGGGGCGACCTATGGCTACACCTTC.